The next 27 T cell receptor beta chains were all read from a single sample in a study of blood T cell repertoires in COVID-19. TCRdb keeps only in-frame clones here, not all; method: immunoSEQ multiplex PCR. Here the sample spans 350,000 to 450,000 clones, 70% to 90% being singletons. The sequenced material came from PBMCs or T cells enriched from blood (not recorded which). The receptors stem from a man aged 40-49 years in a cohort exposed to, infected with or recovered from COVID-19 (not recorded which).

The chain combines TRBV3-1 (or the pseudogene TRBV3-2) with TRBJ1-5; D gene uncertain. The germline CDR1 and CDR2 sequences are LGHDT and YNNKEL (reference sequence). The V and J ends lost 1 base and 9 bases respectively, with 7 bases between them. The length of the CDR3 is 12 residues. The CDR3 DNA follows: TGTGCCAGCAGCCAAGGCGGCGGGCCCCAGCATTTT. Its translation: CASSQGGGPQHF.

This clone has a single count. This chain connects TRBV19 to TRBJ2-2, with D possibly TRBD1 on 5 matching bases. The CDR3 has 14 residues. Germline CDR1 is LNHDA and CDR2 is SQIVND (reference sequence). V was cut by 7 bases and J by 0 bases, with 9 bases left in between. The CDR3 loop reads CASTRTTNTGELFF. The CDR3 nucleotides are TGTGCCAGTACCCGGACAACGAACACCGGGGAGCTGTTTTTT.

The rearrangement links TRBV5-1 to TRBJ2-7; 8 bases fit TRBD1. In germline, CDR1 is SGHRS, CDR2 YFSETQ. The CDR3 is made up of 16 amino acids. V shed 1 base and J 2 bases; nucleotides not matched to a gene: 8. As DNA, the CDR3 is TGCGCCAGCAGCTTGCCCGGGACAGGACCGACCTACGAGCAGTACTTC. It yields the protein CASSLPGTGPTYEQYF.

This clone was counted once. The chain is built from TRBV29-1 and TRBJ1-1; no clear D. Trimming removed 2 bases at V and 0 bases at J, with 7 bases between. Germline V gene data show CDR1 as SQVTM and CDR2 as ANQGSEA. CDR3 length equals 13 residues. In DNA, the CDR3 is TGCAGCGTTGAATTATCGGTGAACACTGAAGCTTTCTTT. Translated, it gives CSVELSVNTEAFF.

The rearrangement uses TRBV27 and TRBJ1-5, with TRBD1 identical over 7 bases. The CDR3 is made up of 14 amino acids. After removal of 7 bases from V and 4 bases from J, the junction contained 7 bases not matched to a gene. CDR1 MNHEY and CDR2 SMNVEV come from the germline V gene (reference sequence). Here the CDR3 reads CASTTRQGNQPQHF. The CDR3 DNA is TGTGCCAGCACCACACGACAGGGAAATCAGCCCCAGCATTTT.

The chain couples TRBV27 to TRBJ1-1, with a weak D call TRBD1 (5 bases). This CDR3 has 16 amino acids. Trimming took 2 bases from V and 5 from J, leaving 18 bases between them. The germline V gene encodes CDR1 MNHEY and CDR2 SMNVEV (reference sequence). The CDR3 reads CASSLAGMSVGTEAFF. CDR3 nucleotides: TGTGCCAGCAGTTTAGCAGGGATGTCTGTGGGTACTGAAGCTTTCTTT.

The gene calls are TRBV18 and TRBJ1-5; 7 positions match TRBD1. CDR3 size: 15 residues. CDR1 is KGHSH and CDR2 is LQKENI in the germline V gene. V was pared by 3 bases and J by 4 bases, with 6 bases of the junction left unmatched. CDR3 protein: CASSPRDSENQPQHF. The CDR3 nucleotides read TGTGCCAGCTCACCCCGGGACAGCGAGAATCAGCCCCAGCATTTT.

V is TRBV19 and J is TRBJ1-5, with a tentative D call TRBD1 (6 bases). The CDR3 runs to 14 residues. The ends were cut back, 3 bases at V and 6 bases at J, with 12 bases in the middle. Germline V gene data show CDR1 as LNHDA and CDR2 as SQIVND (reference sequence). The CDR3 loop reads CASSISAQGQPQHF. CDR3 in DNA: TGTGCCAGTAGTATTTCCGCACAGGGTCAGCCCCAGCATTTT.

The CDR3 DNA follows: TGTGCCAGCAGCTTGAACACAGGTGGGCCTAATGGCTACACCTTC. Encoded protein: CASSLNTGGPNGYTF. This rearrangement joins TRBV7-9 to TRBJ1-2; perhaps TRBD1 as D (5 bases). The CDR3 is made up of 15 amino acids. Trimming shortened V by 3 bases and J by 6 bases, and 17 bases separated the two germline ends. Germline loops: CDR1 SEHNR, CDR2 FQNEAQ (reference sequence).

The chain carries TRBV7-9 and TRBJ1-1, with D uncertain. Germline V CDR1 and CDR2: SEHNR, FQNEAQ (reference sequence). This CDR3 is 13 amino acids long. V was pared by 1 base and J by 1 base, with 4 bases between. The chain's CDR3 is CASSLEANTEAFF. The CDR3 nucleotides are TGTGCCAGCAGCTTAGAAGCGAACACTGAAGCTTTCTTT.

The gene calls are TRBV2 and TRBJ1-5; D not certain. The ends were cut back, 7 bases at V and 1 base at J, with 8 bases in the middle. CDR1 and CDR2 from the germline V gene are SNHLY and FYNNEI. The CDR3 loop spans 13 amino acids. CDR3 sequence reads: CASTDTSNQPQHF. CDR3 nucleotides: TGTGCCAGCACAGATACAAGCAATCAGCCCCAGCATTTT.

V is TRBV6-5 and J is TRBJ1-4; D is undetermined. This CDR3 is 14 amino acids long. V was pared by 6 bases and J by 7 bases, with 15 bases between. CDR1 and CDR2 from the germline V gene are MNHEY and SVGAGI. The chain's CDR3 is CASRLGSHLEKLFF. CDR3 nucleotides: TGTGCCAGCAGACTAGGCAGTCACCTTGAAAAACTGTTTTTT.

In DNA form, the CDR3 reads TGTGCCAGCAAATCGACAGGGCTCAATCAGCCCCAGCATTTT. Translation gives CASKSTGLNQPQHF. V usage is TRBV27 and J usage is TRBJ1-5; TRBD1 agrees at 7 bases. Germline V gene sequence: CDR1 MNHEY, CDR2 SMNVEV (reference sequence). The CDR3 is 14 amino acids. The V segment lost 7 bases and the J segment 3 bases; nucleotides outside the gene matches: 6.

This clone has a single count. The chain is built from TRBV7-9 and TRBJ1-3; 7 nucleotides line up with TRBD1. V gave up 5 bases and J gave up 0 bases; unmatched junction bases: 4. The CDR3 is made up of 15 amino acids. The germline CDR1 and CDR2 sequences are SEHNR and FQNEAQ (reference sequence). The chain's CDR3 is CASSPDRFSGNTIYF. The CDR3 DNA reads TGTGCCAGCAGCCCGGACAGGTTCTCTGGAAACACCATATATTTT.

This chain links TRBV4-1 with TRBJ2-7; TRBD2 agrees at 13 bases. CDR3 length: 15 amino acids. Germline CDR1 MGHRA, CDR2 YSYEKL. J lost 2 bases, V lost 3 bases, and 1 base had no gene match. CDR3 DNA sequence: TGCGCCAGCAGCCAGGGGACTAGCGGGACCTACGAGCAGTACTTC. Its translation is CASSQGTSGTYEQYF.

The V call is TRBV28, the J call TRBJ2-7; 9 bases match TRBD1. The CDR3 is 15 residues long. CDR1 is MDHEN, CDR2 SYDVKM, per germline. The junction had 15 bases not matched to a gene; V was cut back by 8 bases and J by 7 bases. This CDR3 reads CASALRRDRAFEQYF. CDR3 nucleotide sequence: TGTGCCAGCGCACTCCGCAGGGACAGGGCTTTTGAGCAGTACTTC. The full variable domain, completed using reference TRBV28 and TRBJ2-7, is DVKVTQSSRYLVKRTGEKVFLECVQDMDHENMFWYRQDPGLGLRLIYFSYDVKMKEKGDIPEGYSVSREKKERFSLILESASTNQTSMYLCASALRRDRAFEQYFGPGTRLTVT.

The chain has TRBV19 and TRBJ2-2; 11 positions agree with TRBD2. The CDR3 is made up of 16 amino acids. Trimming removed 5 bases from V and 6 bases from J; junction bases left unmatched: 8. CDR1 and CDR2 (germline): LNHDA, SQIVND (reference sequence). This chain's CDR3 is CASSPTTSGISGELFF. Written as DNA, the CDR3 is TGTGCCAGTAGTCCGACGACTAGCGGGATTTCCGGGGAGCTGTTTTTT.

This clone was detected a few times. The chain has TRBV30 and TRBJ1-5; D remains unclear. The CDR3 length is 19 residues. Germline V gives CDR1 GTSNPN, CDR2 SVGIG (reference sequence). Trimming shortened V by 0 bases and J by 2 bases, and 23 bases separated the two germline ends. The DNA of the CDR3 is TGTGCCTGGAGTGTAGCTTTAGGAGGGAGTCAGGTTCGCAATCAGCCCCAGCATTTT. Its translation: CAWSVALGGSQVRNQPQHF.

As DNA, the CDR3 is TGTGCCAGCCCTAGGGAGCCTGAGCAGTTCTTC. As protein: CASPREPEQFF. The genes are TRBV12-3 or TRBV12-4 and TRBJ2-1; tentatively, D is TRBD2 (5 bases). The CDR3 is 11 amino acids. The V end was cut by 8 bases, the J end by 9 bases, with 11 bases between.

This clone was recorded at least ten times. This chain uses TRBV12-5 with TRBJ1-5; no firm D call. The CDR3 covers 13 residues. Germline assignment: CDR1 LGHNT and CDR2 FRNRAP. V lost 4 bases and J 2 bases, leaving 6 bases between the germline ends. The CDR3 nucleotides are TGTGCTAGTGGTTCTTCCGGCAATCAGCCCCAGCATTTT. Translated, it gives CASGSSGNQPQHF.

The chain carries TRBV20-1 and TRBJ1-5, with 12 bases matching TRBD1. The CDR3 spans 15 residues. J lost 6 bases, V lost 3 bases, and 6 bases had no gene match. CDR1 is DFQATT and CDR2 is SNEGSKA in the germline V gene (reference sequence). The CDR3 loop reads CSASVGQGAVQPQHF. CDR3 coding DNA: TGCAGTGCTAGTGTGGGACAGGGGGCAGTTCAGCCCCAGCATTTT.

This clone was recorded a few times. The chain uses TRBV10-3 and TRBJ1-2; 9 bases agree with TRBD1. The germline V gene has CDR1 ENHRY and CDR2 SYGVKD. Trimming cost V 10 bases and J 4 bases; bases outside gene matches: 10. The CDR3 contains 14 residues. CDR3 bases: TGTGCCACCGTAGAGGGACAGGGTTCCTATGGCTACACCTTC. Amino acid sequence: CATVEGQGSYGYTF.

The chain employs TRBV19 and TRBJ1-1, with a possible D match to TRBD1 (5 bases). CDR1 LNHDA and CDR2 SQIVND come from the germline V gene (reference sequence). The CDR3 contains 16 residues. V shed 5 bases and J shed 4 bases, with 20 bases lying between them. CDR3 amino acids: CASSYRQTARGTEAFF. For the CDR3, the DNA is TGTGCCAGTAGTTACCGACAGACAGCAAGGGGCACTGAAGCTTTCTTT. Using reference TRBV19 and TRBJ1-1 for the parts outside the CDR3, the full variable domain is DGGITQSPKYLFRKEGQNVTLSCEQNLNHDAMYWYRQDPGQGLRLIYYSQIVNDFQKGDIAEGYSVSREKKESFPLTVTSAQKNPTAFYLCASSYRQTARGTEAFFGQGTRLTVV.

This clone was found once. This rearrangement joins TRBV18 to TRBJ2-1; possibly TRBD2 for D (5 bases). From germline, CDR1 is KGHSH and CDR2 LQKENI. The CDR3 is 14 amino acids. V was pared by 2 bases and J by 10 bases, with 15 bases between. The CDR3 is CASSPKAMPGEQFF. Written as DNA, the CDR3 is TGTGCCAGCTCACCAAAGGCCATGCCGGGGGAGCAGTTCTTC.

The V and J genes are TRBV3-1 (or the pseudogene TRBV3-2) and TRBJ2-3; TRBD2 matches at 7 bases. After removal of 5 bases from V and 7 bases from J, the junction contained 9 bases not matched to a gene. This CDR3 region has 14 residues. Germline CDR1 is LGHDT and CDR2 is YNNKEL (reference sequence). CDR3: CASSKMGGTNTQYF. DNA of the CDR3: TGTGCCAGCAGCAAGATGGGGGGGACGAATACGCAGTATTTT.

The V gene is TRBV9, the J gene TRBJ1-4; D ambiguous. This CDR3 region has 16 residues. Germline V gives CDR1 SGDLS, CDR2 YYNGEE. Trimming pared 3 bases from V and 8 bases from J, leaving 20 bases between. The DNA for the CDR3 is TGTGCCAGCAGCGCGCAGCACGGGTCTTTTTTGGAAAAACTGTTTTTT. This translates into CASSAQHGSFLEKLFF. The full variable domain, its missing parts supplied by reference TRBV9 and TRBJ1-4, is DSGVTQTPKHLITATGQRVTLRCSPRSGDLSVYWYQQSLDQGLQFLIQYYNGEERAKGNILERFSAQQFPDLHSELNLSSLELGDSALYFCASSAQHGSFLEKLFFGSGTQLSVL.

The chain recombines TRBV11-2 with TRBJ1-2; TRBD1 aligns across 8 bases. With 3 bases clipped from V and 4 bases from J, the junction kept 1 base outside the gene matches. Germline assignment: CDR1 SGHAT and CDR2 FQNNGV. The CDR3 consists of 13 residues. The DNA of the CDR3 is TGTGCCAGCAGCTTCGGACAGGGCTATGGCTACACCTTC. It specifies CASSFGQGYGYTF.